This T cell receptor beta chain was identified in a study of T cell responses to AZD1222 COVID-19 vaccine. Method: immunoSEQ multiplex PCR; TCRdb's copy keeps in-frame clones and lacks some. This sample yields tens of thousands of clones, of which over 75% are seen a single time; approximately 5% belongs to the top ten. Of note for this clone: The antigen remains unidentified.

V gave up 5 bases and J gave up 3 bases, with 13 bases separating them. Germline V gene sequence: CDR1 SQVTM, CDR2 ANQGSEA. The CDR3 is made up of 13 amino acids. General observations from the study: Donors, mostly white British, included more females; clonal diversity was possibly underestimated. Every sample of the repertoires postdated the peak T cell response.

The specimen comprised peripheral blood, sampled 28 days after the second AZD1222 dose. The rearrangement links TRBV29-1 to TRBJ1-1, with D perhaps matching TRBD1 (6 bases). The sequence came from an adult who received the AZD1222 COVID-19 vaccine. The CDR3 loop is CSVRRGADTEAFF. CDR3 DNA: TGCAGCGTTCGAAGGGGGGCGGACACTGAAGCTTTCTTT.